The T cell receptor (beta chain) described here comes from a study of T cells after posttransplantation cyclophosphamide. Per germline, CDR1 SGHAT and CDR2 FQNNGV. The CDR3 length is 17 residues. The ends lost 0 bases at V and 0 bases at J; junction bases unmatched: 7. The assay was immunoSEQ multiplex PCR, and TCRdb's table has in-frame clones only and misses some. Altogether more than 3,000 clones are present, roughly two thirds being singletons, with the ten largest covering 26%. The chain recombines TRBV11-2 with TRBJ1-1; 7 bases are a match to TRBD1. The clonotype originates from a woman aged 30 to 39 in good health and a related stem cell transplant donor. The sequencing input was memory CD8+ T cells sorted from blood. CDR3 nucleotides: TGTGCCAGCAGCTTAGATTCGACAGGGTCGATGAACACTGAAGCTTTCTTT. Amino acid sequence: CASSLDSTGSMNTEAFF.